This TCR beta chain was captured in a study of T cell repertoires in cytomegalovirus infection. Study-level background: Public TCR beta signatures were indicative of both CMV infection and a matching HLA type. Study observations and caveats: The ex vivo response was dominated by HLA-C-restricted CMV-specific TCR beta clonotypes.

V lost 0 bases and J 3 bases, leaving 6 bases between the germline ends. The CDR3 contains 14 residues. Germline V gene lookup returns CDR1 LNHNV and CDR2 YYDKDF (reference sequence). TCRdb reprocessed the reads via MiXCR and lists one record per CDR3 protein. Among approximately 990,000 distinct CDR3 sequences listed, approximately 31% were seen once. With regard to this clonotype: Antigen unknown.

The clonotype comes from a human donor in good health (CMV status not recorded). Some clones in this sample may be carry-over from other donors' samples. Source: cultured CD8+ T cells from PBMCs, taken from culture after CMV antigen stimulation. The chain combines TRBV15 with TRBJ1-3; D is uncertain. The CDR3 DNA reads TGTGCCACCAGCAGAGATACAAGTGGAAACACCATATATTTT. Its translation: CATSRDTSGNTIYF. Full variable domain (missing parts from reference TRBV15 and TRBJ1-3): DAMVIQNPRYQVTQFGKPVTLSCSQTLNHNVMYWYQQKSSQAPKLLFHYYDKDFNNEADTPDNFQSRRPNTSFCFLDIRSPGLGDTAMYLCATSRDTSGNTIYFGEGSWLTVV.